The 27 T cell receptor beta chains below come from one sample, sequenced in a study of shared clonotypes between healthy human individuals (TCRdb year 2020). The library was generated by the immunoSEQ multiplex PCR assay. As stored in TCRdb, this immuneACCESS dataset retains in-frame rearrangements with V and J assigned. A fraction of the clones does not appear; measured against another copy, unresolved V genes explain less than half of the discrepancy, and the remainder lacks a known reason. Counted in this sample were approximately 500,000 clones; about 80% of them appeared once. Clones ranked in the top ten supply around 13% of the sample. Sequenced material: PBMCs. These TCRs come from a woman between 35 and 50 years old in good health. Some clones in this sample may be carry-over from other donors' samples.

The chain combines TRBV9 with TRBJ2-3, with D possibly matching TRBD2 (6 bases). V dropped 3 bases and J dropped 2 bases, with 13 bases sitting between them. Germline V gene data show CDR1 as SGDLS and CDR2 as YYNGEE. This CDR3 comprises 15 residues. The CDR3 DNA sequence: TGTGCCAGCAGCGCTTCCGGGACTCCCACAGATACGCAGTATTTT. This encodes CASSASGTPTDTQYF.

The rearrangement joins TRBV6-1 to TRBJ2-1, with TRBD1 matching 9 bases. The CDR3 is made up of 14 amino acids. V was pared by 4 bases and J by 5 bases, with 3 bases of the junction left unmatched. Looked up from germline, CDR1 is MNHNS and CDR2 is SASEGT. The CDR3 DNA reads TGTGCCAGCAGTGGGAGGACAGGGGACAATGAGCAGTTCTTC. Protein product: CASSGRTGDNEQFF.

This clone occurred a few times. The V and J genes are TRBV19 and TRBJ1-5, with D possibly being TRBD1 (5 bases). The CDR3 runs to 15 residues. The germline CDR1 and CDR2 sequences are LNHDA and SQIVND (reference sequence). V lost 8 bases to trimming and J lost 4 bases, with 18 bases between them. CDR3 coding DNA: TGTGCCAGTGGGGGGACTGGTTTTGGAAATCAGCCCCAGCATTTT. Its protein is CASGGTGFGNQPQHF.

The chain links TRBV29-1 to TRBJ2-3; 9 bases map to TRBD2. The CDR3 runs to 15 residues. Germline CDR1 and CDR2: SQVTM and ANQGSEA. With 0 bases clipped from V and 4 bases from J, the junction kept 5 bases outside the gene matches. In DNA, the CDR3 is TGCAGCGTTGAAGAGGCGGGAGGGCCAGCAGATACGCAGTATTTT. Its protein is CSVEEAGGPADTQYF.

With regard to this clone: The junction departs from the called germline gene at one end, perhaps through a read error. This CDR3 reads CASSELAYSEQFF. CDR3 in DNA: TGTGCCAGCAGCGAATTAGCGTACAGTGAGCAGTTCTTC. The chain combines TRBV7-8 with TRBJ2-1; TRBD2 might be the D (5 bases). Germline V CDR1 and CDR2: SGHVS, FQNEAQ. The CDR3 totals 13 residues.

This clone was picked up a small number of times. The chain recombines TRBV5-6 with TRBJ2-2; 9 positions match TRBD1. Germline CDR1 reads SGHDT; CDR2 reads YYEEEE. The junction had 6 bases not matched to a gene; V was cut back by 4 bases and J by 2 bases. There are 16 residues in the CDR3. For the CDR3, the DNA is TGTGCCAGCAGCACACCGGGACAGGGTAACACCGGGGAGCTGTTTTTT. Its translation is CASSTPGQGNTGELFF.

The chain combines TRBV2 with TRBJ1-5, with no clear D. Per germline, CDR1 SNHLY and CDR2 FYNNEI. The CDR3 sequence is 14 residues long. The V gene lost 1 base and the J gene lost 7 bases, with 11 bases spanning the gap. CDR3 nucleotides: TGTGCCAGCAGTGAAGGGGGAATGGGACAGCCCCAGCATTTT. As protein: CASSEGGMGQPQHF.

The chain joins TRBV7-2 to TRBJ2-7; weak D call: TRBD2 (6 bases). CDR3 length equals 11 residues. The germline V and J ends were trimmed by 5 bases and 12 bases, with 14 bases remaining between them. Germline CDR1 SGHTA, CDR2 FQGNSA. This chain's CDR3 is CASSAGTGAYF. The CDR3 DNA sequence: TGTGCCAGCAGCGCCGGGACTGGGGCGTACTTC. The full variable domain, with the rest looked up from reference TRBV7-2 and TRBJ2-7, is GAGVSQSPSNKVTEKGKDVELRCDPISGHTALYWYRQSLGQGLEFLIYFQGNSAPDKSGLPSDRFSAERTGGSVSTLTIQRTQQEDSAVYLCASSAGTGAYFGPGTRLTVT.

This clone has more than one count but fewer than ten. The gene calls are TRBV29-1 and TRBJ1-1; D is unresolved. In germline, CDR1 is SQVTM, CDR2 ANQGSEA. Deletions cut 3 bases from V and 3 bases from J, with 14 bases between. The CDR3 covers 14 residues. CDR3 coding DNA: TGCAGCGTTGATGGTTCGGCTGAGGACACTGAAGCTTTCTTT. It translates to CSVDGSAEDTEAFF.

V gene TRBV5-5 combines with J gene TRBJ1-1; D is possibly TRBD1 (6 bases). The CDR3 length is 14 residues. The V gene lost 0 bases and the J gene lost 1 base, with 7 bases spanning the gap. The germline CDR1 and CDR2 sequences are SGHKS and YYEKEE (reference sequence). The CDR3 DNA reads TGTGCCAGCAGCTTGGGACAGGCGAACACTGAAGCTTTCTTT. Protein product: CASSLGQANTEAFF.

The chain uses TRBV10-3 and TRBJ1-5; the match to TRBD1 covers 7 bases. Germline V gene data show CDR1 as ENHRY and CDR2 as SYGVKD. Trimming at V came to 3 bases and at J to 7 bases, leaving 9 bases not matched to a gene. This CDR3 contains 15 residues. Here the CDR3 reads CAISERQGQEQPQHF. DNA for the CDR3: TGTGCCATCAGTGAAAGACAGGGTCAGGAACAGCCCCAGCATTTT.

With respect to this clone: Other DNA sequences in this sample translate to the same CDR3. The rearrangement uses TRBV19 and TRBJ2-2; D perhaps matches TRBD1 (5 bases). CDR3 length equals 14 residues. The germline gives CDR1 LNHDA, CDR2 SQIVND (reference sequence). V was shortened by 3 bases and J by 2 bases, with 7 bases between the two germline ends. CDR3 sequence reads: CASSIGANTGELFF. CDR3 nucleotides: TGTGCCAGTAGTATTGGGGCTAACACCGGGGAGCTGTTTTTT.

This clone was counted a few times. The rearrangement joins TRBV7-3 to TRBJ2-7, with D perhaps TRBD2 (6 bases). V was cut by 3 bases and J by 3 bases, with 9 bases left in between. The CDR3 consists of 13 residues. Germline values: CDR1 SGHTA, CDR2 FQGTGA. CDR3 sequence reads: CASSFTGGYEQYF. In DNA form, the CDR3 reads TGTGCCAGCAGCTTTACCGGGGGCTACGAGCAGTACTTC.

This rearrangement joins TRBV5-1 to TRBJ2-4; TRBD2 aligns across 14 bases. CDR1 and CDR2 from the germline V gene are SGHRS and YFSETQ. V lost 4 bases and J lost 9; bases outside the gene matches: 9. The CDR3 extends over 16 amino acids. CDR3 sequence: CASSVTGTSGSSIQYF. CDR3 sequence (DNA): TGCGCCAGCAGCGTCACCGGGACTAGCGGGAGTTCCATTCAGTACTTC.

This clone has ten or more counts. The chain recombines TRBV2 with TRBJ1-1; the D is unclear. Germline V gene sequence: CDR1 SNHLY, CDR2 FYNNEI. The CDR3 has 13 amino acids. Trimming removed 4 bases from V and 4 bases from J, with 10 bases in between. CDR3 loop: CASSGGDSTEAFF. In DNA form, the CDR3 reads TGTGCCAGCAGTGGGGGTGACTCCACTGAAGCTTTCTTT.

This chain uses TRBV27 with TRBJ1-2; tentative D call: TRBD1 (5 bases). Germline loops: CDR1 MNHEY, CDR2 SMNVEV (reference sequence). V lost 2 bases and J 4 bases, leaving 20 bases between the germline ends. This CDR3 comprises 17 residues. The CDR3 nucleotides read TGTGCCAGCAGTTTAGGGGACCGGGGAATCGGACCCTATGGCTACACCTTC. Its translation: CASSLGDRGIGPYGYTF.

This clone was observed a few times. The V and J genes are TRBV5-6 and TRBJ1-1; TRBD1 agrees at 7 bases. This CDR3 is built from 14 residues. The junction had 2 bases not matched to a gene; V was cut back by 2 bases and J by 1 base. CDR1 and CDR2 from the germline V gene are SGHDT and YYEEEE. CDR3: CASSFRQGNTEAFF. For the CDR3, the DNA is TGTGCCAGCAGCTTTAGACAGGGGAACACTGAAGCTTTCTTT.

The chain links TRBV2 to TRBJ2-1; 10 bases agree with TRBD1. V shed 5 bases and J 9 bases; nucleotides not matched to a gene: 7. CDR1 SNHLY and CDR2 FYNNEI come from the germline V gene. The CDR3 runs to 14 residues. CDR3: CASSRDRGVGEQFF. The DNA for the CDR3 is TGTGCCAGCAGTCGGGACAGGGGCGTCGGTGAGCAGTTCTTC.

The CDR3 nucleotides are TGTGCCAGCAGCCAGGCCGGGACAGGGGCCTTCAATGAGCAGTTCTTC. This encodes CASSQAGTGAFNEQFF. J is TRBJ2-1 and V is TRBV14; 10 bases line up with TRBD1. There are 16 residues in the CDR3. Germline V CDR1 and CDR2: SGHDN, FVKESK. Germline trimming cut 3 bases from V and 6 bases from J; bases unmatched to any gene: 8. Drawing the rest from reference TRBV14 and TRBJ2-1, the complete variable domain is EAGVTQFPSHSVIEKGQTVTLRCDPISGHDNLYWYRRVMGKEIKFLLHFVKESKQDESGMPNNRFLAERTGGTYSTLKVQPAELEDSGVYFCASSQAGTGAFNEQFFGPGTRLTVL.

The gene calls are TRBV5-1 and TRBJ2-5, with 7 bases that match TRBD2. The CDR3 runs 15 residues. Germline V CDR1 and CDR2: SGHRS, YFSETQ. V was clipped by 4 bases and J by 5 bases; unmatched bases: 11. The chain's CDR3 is CASSPDRLGGETQYF. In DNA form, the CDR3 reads TGCGCCAGCAGCCCCGACCGGCTCGGGGGGGAGACCCAGTACTTC.

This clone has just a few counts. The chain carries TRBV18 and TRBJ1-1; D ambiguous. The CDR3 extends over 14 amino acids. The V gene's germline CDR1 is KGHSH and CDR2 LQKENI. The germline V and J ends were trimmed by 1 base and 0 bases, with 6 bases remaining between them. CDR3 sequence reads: CASSPRDLNTEAFF. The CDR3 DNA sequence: TGTGCCAGCTCACCACGTGACCTGAACACTGAAGCTTTCTTT.

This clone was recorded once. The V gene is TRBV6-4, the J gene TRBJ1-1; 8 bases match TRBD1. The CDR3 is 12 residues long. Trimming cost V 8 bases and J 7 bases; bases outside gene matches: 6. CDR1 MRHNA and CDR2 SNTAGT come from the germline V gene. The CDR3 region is CASGDRGGEAFF. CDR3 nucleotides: TGTGCCAGCGGAGACAGGGGAGGTGAAGCTTTCTTT.

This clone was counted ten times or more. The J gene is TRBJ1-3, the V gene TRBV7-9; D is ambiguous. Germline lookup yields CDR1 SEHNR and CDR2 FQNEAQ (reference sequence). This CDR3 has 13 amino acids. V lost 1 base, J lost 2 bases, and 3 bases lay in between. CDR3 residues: CASSLGTGNTIYF. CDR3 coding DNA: TGTGCCAGCAGCTTAGGGACTGGAAACACCATATATTTT.

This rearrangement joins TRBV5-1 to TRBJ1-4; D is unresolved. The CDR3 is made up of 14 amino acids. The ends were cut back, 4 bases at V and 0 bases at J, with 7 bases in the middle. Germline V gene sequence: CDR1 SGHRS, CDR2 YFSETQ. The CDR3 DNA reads TGCGCCAGCAGCCCACAGTCAACTAATGAAAAACTGTTTTTT. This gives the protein CASSPQSTNEKLFF.

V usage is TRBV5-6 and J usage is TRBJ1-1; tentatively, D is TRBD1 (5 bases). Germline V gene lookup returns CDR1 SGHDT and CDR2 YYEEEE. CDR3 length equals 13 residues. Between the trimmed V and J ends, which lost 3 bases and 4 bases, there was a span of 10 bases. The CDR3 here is CASSWGPVTEAFF. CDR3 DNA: TGTGCCAGCAGCTGGGGACCTGTCACTGAAGCTTTCTTT.

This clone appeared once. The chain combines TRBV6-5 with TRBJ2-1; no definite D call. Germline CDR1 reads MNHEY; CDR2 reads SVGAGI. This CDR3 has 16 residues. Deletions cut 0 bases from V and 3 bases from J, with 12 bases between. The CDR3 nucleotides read TGTGCCAGCAGTTACTCAGTCGAGCGACTCTACAATGAGCAGTTCTTC. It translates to CASSYSVERLYNEQFF.

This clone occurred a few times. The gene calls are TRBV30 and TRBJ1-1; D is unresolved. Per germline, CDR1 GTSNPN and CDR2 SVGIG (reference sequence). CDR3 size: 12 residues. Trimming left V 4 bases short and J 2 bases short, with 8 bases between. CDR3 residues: CAWNPGNTEAFF. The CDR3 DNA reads TGTGCCTGGAATCCCGGCAACACTGAAGCTTTCTTT. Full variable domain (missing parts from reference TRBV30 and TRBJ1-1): SQTIHQWPATLVQPVGSPLSLECTVEGTSNPNLYWYRQAAGRGLQLLFYSVGIGQISSEVPQNLSASRPQDRQFILSSKKLLLSDSGFYLCAWNPGNTEAFFGQGTRLTVV.